This T cell receptor (beta chain) was sequenced for a study of human T cells and chemical hapten exposure. Germline V gives CDR1 SGHKS, CDR2 YYEKEE (reference sequence). This CDR3 has 12 amino acids. The V gene lost 4 bases and the J gene lost 4 bases, with 8 bases spanning the gap. TCRdb re-derived calls from the RACE reads in MiXCR, one entry per CDR3 protein. The table lists fewer than 100,000 distinct CDR3 sequences, 12% of them singletons. Time point indicated: patch test 1, 2 weeks after DPC sensitization. The sample's treatment: therapeutic diphenylcyclopropenone sensitization with weekly scalp DPC.

Sequencing was performed on whole blood, taken in connection with sensitization to the hapten diphenylcyclopropenone (DPC). The V call is TRBV5-5, the J call TRBJ1-2, with no clear D. This receptor was obtained from a woman aged 60 to 75 with alopecia areata. Some clones in this sample may be carry-over from other donors' samples. The CDR3 loop is CASSRPSYGYTF. The CDR3 nucleotides read TGTGCCAGCAGCCGCCCCTCCTATGGCTACACCTTC.